This T cell receptor beta chain was captured in a study of shared clonotypes between healthy human individuals. About the research overall: Three plates were used per donor for CD4 naive, three for CD4 memory, two for CD8 naive and one for CD8 memory.

With respect to this clone: Antigen specificity is unknown. This sample includes further DNA sequences coding for the same CDR3.

Findings of the study overall: On the whole, naive subsets had larger estimated richness than memory subsets had.

An assay was performed, and its level was deep. Data came from immunoSEQ multiplex PCR; TCRdb stores just in-frame clones and leaves some out. Among about 1.5 million clones, 95% to 99% were seen once, and the ten largest hold roughly 0.42%. The TCR originated in a man younger than 45 in good health. The sequenced sample was naive CD4+ T cells sorted from blood. Indicated subset: CD45RA+ positively selected.

Here the CDR3 DNA reads TGTGCCAGCAGTTTACCTGGGGGCGGCTATGGCTACACCTTC. Protein sequence: CASSLPGGGYGYTF. The genes are TRBV28 and TRBJ1-2, with D possibly TRBD1 on 6 matching bases. The CDR3 sequence is 14 residues long. Germline values: CDR1 MDHEN, CDR2 SYDVKM. Trimming removed 2 bases at V and 4 bases at J, with 11 bases between.